This is a list of T cell receptor beta chains from one sample in a study of blood T cell repertoires in COVID-19. TCRdb keeps only in-frame clones here, not all; method: immunoSEQ multiplex PCR. The sample lists around 200,000 clones; 80% to 90% were seen once. What was sequenced was PBMCs or T cells enriched from blood (not recorded which). These receptors originate from a woman between 25 and 40 years old who had been exposed to COVID-19. The CDR3 runs from the conserved cysteine through the conserved F or W. A D gene is named only where the DNA matches it firmly. The size field is filled for only some rows; it gives once, few, many or a size class.

length: 15
size: once
J: TRBJ2-6
D: NA
V: TRBV27
DNA: TGTGCCAGCAGCCGACTAAACTCTGGGGCCAACGTCCTGACTTTC
CDR3: CASSRLNSGANVLTF

length: 14
size: NA
J: TRBJ1-1
D: TRBD1
V: TRBV5-1
DNA: TGCGCCAGCAGCTTAGGACAGGGGATCCCTGAAGCTTTCTTT
CDR3: CASSLGQGIPEAFF

length: 17
size: NA
J: TRBJ2-3
D: NA
V: TRBV29-1
DNA: TGCAGCGTCATCCCCGGACAGACGGGGTACTGGACAGATACGCAGTATTTT
CDR3: CSVIPGQTGYWTDTQYF

length: 15
size: NA
J: TRBJ2-1
D: NA
V: TRBV3-1/TRBV3-2
DNA: TGTGCCAGCAGCCAAGAAGAGAGACAGGACAATGAGCAGTTCTTC
CDR3: CASSQEERQDNEQFF

length: 16
size: NA
J: TRBJ2-3
D: TRBD2
V: TRBV3-1/TRBV3-2
DNA: TGTGCCAGCAGCCAAGGATCTAGCGGGGGGGCCAAGGCGCAGTATTTT
CDR3: CASSQGSSGGAKAQYF

length: 14
size: once
J: TRBJ2-7
D: NA
V: TRBV9
DNA: TGTGCCAGCAGCGTAGCCGGGTCCCCCTACGAGCAGTACTTC
CDR3: CASSVAGSPYEQYF

length: 13
size: NA
J: TRBJ1-3
D: NA
V: TRBV2
DNA: TGTGCCAGCAGTGACGCCGCTACAAACACCATATATTTT
CDR3: CASSDAATNTIYF

length: 13
size: NA
J: TRBJ2-5
D: NA
V: TRBV5-6
DNA: TGTGCCAGCTTCGGACAGAGCCAAGAGACCCAGTACTTC
CDR3: CASFGQSQETQYF

length: 13
size: NA
J: TRBJ2-3
D: TRBD2
V: TRBV30
DNA: TGTGCCGGTACGGGGGGGAGCACAGATACGCAGTATTTT
CDR3: CAGTGGSTDTQYF

length: 15
size: few
J: TRBJ1-6
D: NA
V: TRBV30
DNA: TGTGCCTGGAGACCCAGGACAGAGAATAATTCACCCCTCCACTTT
CDR3: CAWRPRTENNSPLHF

length: 17
size: NA
J: TRBJ1-1
D: TRBD1
V: TRBV7-9
DNA: TGTGCCAGCAGCTTAGGTTTGACAGGGGTGCGGGACACTGAAGCTTTCTTT
CDR3: CASSLGLTGVRDTEAFF

length: 13
size: few
J: TRBJ1-1
D: NA
V: TRBV2
DNA: TGTGCCAGCAGCGTACAGGGAAGAGAGGAAGCTTTCTTT
CDR3: CASSVQGREEAFF

length: 15
size: few
J: TRBJ1-2
D: TRBD1
V: TRBV5-1
DNA: TGCGCCAGCAGCCCTGACAGGGGGGGGTTGGATGGCTACACCTTC
CDR3: CASSPDRGGLDGYTF

length: 16
size: NA
J: TRBJ1-6
D: NA
V: TRBV5-1
DNA: TGCGCCAGCAGCCCAAGCCAGGGGTCCTATAATTCACCCCTCCACTTT
CDR3: CASSPSQGSYNSPLHF

length: 15
size: NA
J: TRBJ2-2
D: TRBD2
V: TRBV2
DNA: TGTGCCAGCAGGGGACTAGCGGGAAACACCGGGGAGCTGTTTTTT
CDR3: CASRGLAGNTGELFF

length: 19
size: NA
J: TRBJ2-3
D: TRBD2
V: TRBV5-1
DNA: TGCGCCAGCAGCTTGGCAGCGGAACTAGCGGGGGGGAGCACAGATACGCAGTATTTT
CDR3: CASSLAAELAGGSTDTQYF

length: 15
size: NA
J: TRBJ2-5
D: TRBD1
V: TRBV27
DNA: TGTGCCAGCAGTTTGATAGGGGGCGAAAGAGAGACCCAGTACTTC
CDR3: CASSLIGGERETQYF

length: 15
size: NA
J: TRBJ2-5
D: TRBD1
V: TRBV9
DNA: TGTGCCAGCAGCGCCGGGACAGGGGTTAAGGAGACCCAGTACTTC
CDR3: CASSAGTGVKETQYF

length: 15
size: once
J: TRBJ1-3
D: TRBD1
V: TRBV6-5
DNA: TGTGCCAGCTCTCCTTGGACAGGGTTTGGAAACACCATATATTTT
CDR3: CASSPWTGFGNTIYF

length: 17
size: once
J: TRBJ1-2
D: TRBD1
V: TRBV6-2/TRBV6-3
DNA: TGTGCCAGCAGTTACCCGGGACAGGGTCCTTGGGACTATGGCTACACCTTC
CDR3: CASSYPGQGPWDYGYTF

length: 16
size: NA
J: TRBJ2-3
D: TRBD1
V: TRBV7-6
DNA: TGTGCCAGCAGCTTAGGGACAGGGGGTTTTACAGATACGCAGTATTTT
CDR3: CASSLGTGGFTDTQYF

length: 12
size: NA
J: TRBJ1-6
D: NA
V: TRBV19
DNA: TGTGCCAGGGCCCCGGGTCCCGGACCCCTCCACTTT
CDR3: CARAPGPGPLHF

length: 16
size: NA
J: TRBJ1-1
D: TRBD1
V: TRBV7-3
DNA: TGTGCCAGCAGCTTATATGGGACAGGGGGCGGCACTGAAGCTTTCTTT
CDR3: CASSLYGTGGGTEAFF

length: 14
size: NA
J: TRBJ2-3
D: NA
V: TRBV2
DNA: TGTGCCAGCAAGAGGGCTAGCGAAACAGATACGCAGTATTTT
CDR3: CASKRASETDTQYF

length: 17
size: NA
J: TRBJ2-7
D: TRBD2
V: TRBV2
DNA: TGTGCCAGCAGTGACCCAGTTAGCGGGGGAGGGGCCTACGAGCAGTACTTC
CDR3: CASSDPVSGGGAYEQYF

length: 13
size: NA
J: TRBJ2-1
D: TRBD2
V: TRBV12-5
DNA: TGTGCTACAGGCCTGGGGGGGGTCAATGAGCAGTTCTTC
CDR3: CATGLGGVNEQFF

length: 15
size: NA
J: TRBJ2-2
D: TRBD2
V: TRBV7-8
DNA: TGTGCCAGCAGCTTCGCGGGGGGCGGCACCGGGGAGCTGTTTTTT
CDR3: CASSFAGGGTGELFF

length: 16
size: NA
J: TRBJ2-3
D: TRBD2
V: TRBV2
DNA: TGTGCCAGCAGGCGGACTAGCGGGGGGGTTACAGATACGCAGTATTTT
CDR3: CASRRTSGGVTDTQYF

length: 17
size: NA
J: TRBJ1-2
D: TRBD1
V: TRBV29-1
DNA: TGCAGCGTTGAAGATCGGCAGGGCGGAGACAGGGGCTATGGCCACACCTTC
CDR3: CSVEDRQGGDRGYGHTF

length: 12
size: NA
J: TRBJ1-1
D: NA
V: TRBV5-5
DNA: TGTGCCAGCAGCTTGGCGACAGAGGCATCTTTCTTT
CDR3: CASSLATEASFF

length: 14
size: NA
J: TRBJ2-1
D: NA
V: TRBV5-1
DNA: TGCGCCAGCAGCTTGGTGGTGACTAGCAATGAGCAGTTCTTC
CDR3: CASSLVVTSNEQFF

length: 14
size: NA
J: TRBJ1-1
D: TRBD1
V: TRBV9
DNA: TGTGCCAGCAGCGCCTCAACAGGGGTGGCTGAAGCTTTCTTT
CDR3: CASSASTGVAEAFF

length: 18
size: NA
J: TRBJ2-5
D: NA
V: TRBV18
DNA: TGTGCCAGCTCACCACGCTCGTATCCGGGGGAGACCCAAGAGACCCAGTACTTC
CDR3: CASSPRSYPGETQETQYF

length: 15
size: NA
J: TRBJ1-5
D: NA
V: TRBV2
DNA: TGTGCCAGCAGAACAGGGCGATTAGGCAATCAGCCCCAGCATTTT
CDR3: CASRTGRLGNQPQHF

length: 16
size: once
J: TRBJ2-3
D: TRBD2
V: TRBV10-3
DNA: TGTGCCATCAGCCCCTCCGCGGGGGGTCCTTTGGATACGCAGTATTTT
CDR3: CAISPSAGGPLDTQYF

length: 16
size: NA
J: TRBJ2-3
D: TRBD2
V: TRBV10-3
DNA: TGTGCCATCAGTGAGGAGCGGGGGGGCCGTACAGATACGCAGTATTTT
CDR3: CAISEERGGRTDTQYF

length: 15
size: NA
J: TRBJ1-1
D: NA
V: TRBV7-3
DNA: TGTGCCAGCAGCTCCCAGGCCGGGGGAGGCACTGAAGCTTTCTTT
CDR3: CASSSQAGGGTEAFF

length: 15
size: NA
J: TRBJ1-2
D: NA
V: TRBV27
DNA: TGTGCCAGCAGCCCATTTAGGAGGGACAACTATGGCTACACCTTC
CDR3: CASSPFRRDNYGYTF

length: 17
size: NA
J: TRBJ1-2
D: NA
V: TRBV13
DNA: TGTGCCAGCAGCCAGCGCCGGGTCATGGGTCCTAACTATGGCTACACCTTC
CDR3: CASSQRRVMGPNYGYTF

length: 13
size: NA
J: TRBJ1-2
D: NA
V: TRBV30
DNA: TGTGCCTGGAGTGTACAGGGTTCCTATGGCTACACCTTC
CDR3: CAWSVQGSYGYTF

length: 17
size: NA
J: TRBJ2-4
D: NA
V: TRBV23-1
DNA: TGCGCCAGCAGTCAATCGAGGGCAGGGGTAGCCAAAAACATTCAGTACTTC
CDR3: CASSQSRAGVAKNIQYF

length: 14
size: NA
J: TRBJ1-6
D: NA
V: TRBV5-3
DNA: TGTGCCAGAAGCCCGCAACGGGAAAATTCACCCCTCCACTTT
CDR3: CARSPQRENSPLHF

length: 16
size: NA
J: TRBJ1-2
D: TRBD1
V: TRBV3-1/TRBV3-2
DNA: TGTGCCAGCAGCCAAGGTTCGTGGCAGGGGGCGAATGGCTACACCTTC
CDR3: CASSQGSWQGANGYTF

length: 15
size: few
J: TRBJ1-2
D: TRBD1
V: TRBV30
DNA: TGTGCCTGGAGTCTACCGGGACAGGGGATGGATGGCTACACCTTC
CDR3: CAWSLPGQGMDGYTF

length: 17
size: NA
J: TRBJ1-4
D: NA
V: TRBV4-2
DNA: TGTGCCAGCAGCCAAGGACGGAGCCTTTTGGTGAAGGAAAAACTGTTTTTT
CDR3: CASSQGRSLLVKEKLFF

length: 14
size: NA
J: TRBJ2-7
D: TRBD1
V: TRBV7-6
DNA: TGTGCCAGCAGCCCCACAGGGGTCCCCTACGAGCAGTACTTC
CDR3: CASSPTGVPYEQYF

length: 15
size: once
J: TRBJ2-7
D: TRBD1
V: TRBV9
DNA: TGTGCCAGCAGCTCCGGGACAGGGCTTGGGTACGAGCAGTACTTC
CDR3: CASSSGTGLGYEQYF

length: 16
size: NA
J: TRBJ2-7
D: TRBD1
V: TRBV5-1
DNA: TGCGCCAGCAGCTTCGCCCCCGGGACAGGGTTCTACGAGCAGTACTTC
CDR3: CASSFAPGTGFYEQYF

length: 15
size: NA
J: TRBJ1-5
D: NA
V: TRBV3-1/TRBV3-2
DNA: TGTGCCAGCAGCCAAGATATTGGCAGCAATCAGCCCCAGCATTTT
CDR3: CASSQDIGSNQPQHF

length: 16
size: few
J: TRBJ1-6
D: TRBD1
V: TRBV11-2
DNA: TGTGCCAGCAGCCGAGGGACAGGGCGTTATAATTCACCCCTCCACTTT
CDR3: CASSRGTGRYNSPLHF

length: 11
size: NA
J: TRBJ2-5
D: NA
V: TRBV6-5
DNA: TGTGCCAGCAGTAGCGGGGAGACCCAGTACTTC
CDR3: CASSSGETQYF

length: 13
size: NA
J: TRBJ1-1
D: TRBD1
V: TRBV5-1
DNA: TGCGCCAGCAGCTGGGGGACAGTCACTGAAGCTTTCTTT
CDR3: CASSWGTVTEAFF